Listed below are T cell receptor beta chains from one sample, sequenced in a study of CD8+ T cells in alopecia areata. TCRdb keeps only in-frame clones here, not all; method: immunoSEQ multiplex PCR. This table has 150,000 or so clones, 50% to 75% appearing once. The sample consisted of CD4+ T cells sorted from blood, taken at approximately week 61, from a patient treated with tofacitinib. The receptor set was obtained from a human donor with alopecia areata. Each CDR3 is given with its conserved first and last residue. A D gene is named only where the DNA matches it firmly. Size tells how often a clone was seen (once, few, many) or the class of an expanded clone, and some rows leave it out.

size	V	D	J	CDR3	DNA
few	TRBV30	.	TRBJ2-6	CAWRRGRVYSGANVLTF	TGTGCCTGGAGGCGGGGCAGGGTTTACTCTGGGGCCAACGTCCTGACTTTC
.	TRBV7-2	.	TRBJ2-3	CASSLDFSNTDTQYF	TGTGCCAGCAGCTTAGATTTTTCCAACACAGATACGCAGTATTTT
.	TRBV6-1	.	TRBJ2-5	CASSDRTWETQYF	TGTGCCAGCAGTGACAGAACCTGGGAGACCCAGTACTTC
.	TRBV2	.	TRBJ2-7	CASSIDSYEQYF	TGTGCCAGCAGTATAGACAGCTACGAGCAGTACTTC
few	TRBV4-2	.	TRBJ2-5	CASSQSRGETQYF	TGTGCCAGCAGCCAATCCCGCGGGGAGACCCAGTACTTC
.	TRBV27	.	TRBJ1-6	CASSLIGSDSPLHF	TGTGCCAGCAGTTTAATAGGGAGCGATTCACCCCTCCACTTT
.	TRBV4-1	TRBD2	TRBJ2-5	CASTARGTKQETQYF	TGCGCCAGCACTGCCCGAGGGACTAAACAAGAGACCCAGTACTTC
few	TRBV10-3	.	TRBJ1-1	CAISQANTEAFF	TGTGCCATCTCACAAGCGAACACTGAAGCTTTCTTT
.	TRBV23-1	.	TRBJ2-7	CASREASYF	TGCGCCAGCAGGGAGGCGAGTTACTTC
.	TRBV13	.	TRBJ2-1	CASSLAYDEQFF	TGTGCCAGCAGCTTAGCCTATGATGAGCAGTTCTTC
once	TRBV5-1	TRBD2	TRBJ2-1	CASSIAGSSYNEQFF	TGCGCCAGCAGCATAGCGGGGAGCTCCTACAATGAGCAGTTCTTC
.	TRBV4-2	TRBD2	TRBJ2-3	CASSRTERGSATDTQYF	TGTGCCAGCAGCCGCACGGAGCGGGGGAGTGCCACAGATACGCAGTATTTT
.	TRBV5-1	.	TRBJ1-1	CASSLGGRGEAFF	TGCGCCAGCAGCTTGGGTGGAAGGGGTGAAGCTTTCTTT
few	TRBV5-1	.	TRBJ1-5	CASSLGANQPQHF	TGCGCCAGCAGCTTGGGGGCAAACCAGCCCCAGCATTTT
.	TRBV14	.	TRBJ1-1	CASSPRGATEAFF	TGTGCCAGCAGTCCCAGGGGAGCCACTGAAGCTTTCTTT
.	TRBV6-1	.	TRBJ2-7	CASSEITTEQYF	TGTGCCAGCAGTGAAATTACAACCGAGCAGTACTTC
few	TRBV2	.	TRBJ2-3	CASSSDRMDTQYF	TGTGCCAGCAGTTCCGACAGGATGGATACGCAGTATTTT
.	TRBV29-1	.	TRBJ2-7	CSVGQAYEQYF	TGCAGCGTTGGACAGGCTTACGAGCAGTACTTC
few	TRBV2	.	TRBJ1-2	CASTIKRPAQLYGYTF	TGTGCCAGCACCATAAAACGACCCGCTCAACTATATGGCTACACCTTC
.	TRBV2	.	TRBJ2-5	CASSAEETQYF	TGTGCCAGCAGTGCCGAAGAGACCCAGTACTTC